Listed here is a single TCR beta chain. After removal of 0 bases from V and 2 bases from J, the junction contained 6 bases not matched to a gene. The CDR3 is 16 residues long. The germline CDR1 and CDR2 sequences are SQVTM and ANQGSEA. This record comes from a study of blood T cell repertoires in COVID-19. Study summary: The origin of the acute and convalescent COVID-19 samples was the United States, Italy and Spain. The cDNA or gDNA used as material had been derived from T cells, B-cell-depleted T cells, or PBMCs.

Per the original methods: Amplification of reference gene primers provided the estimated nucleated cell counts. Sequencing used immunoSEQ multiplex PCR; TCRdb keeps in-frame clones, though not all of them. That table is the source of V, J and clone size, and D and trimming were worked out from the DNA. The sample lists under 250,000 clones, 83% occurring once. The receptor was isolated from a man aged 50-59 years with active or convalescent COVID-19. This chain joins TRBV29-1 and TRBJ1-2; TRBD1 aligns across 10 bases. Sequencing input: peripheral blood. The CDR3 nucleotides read TGCAGCGTTGAAGATCGGGGGGGACAGGGGAACTATGGCTACACCTTC. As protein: CSVEDRGGQGNYGYTF.